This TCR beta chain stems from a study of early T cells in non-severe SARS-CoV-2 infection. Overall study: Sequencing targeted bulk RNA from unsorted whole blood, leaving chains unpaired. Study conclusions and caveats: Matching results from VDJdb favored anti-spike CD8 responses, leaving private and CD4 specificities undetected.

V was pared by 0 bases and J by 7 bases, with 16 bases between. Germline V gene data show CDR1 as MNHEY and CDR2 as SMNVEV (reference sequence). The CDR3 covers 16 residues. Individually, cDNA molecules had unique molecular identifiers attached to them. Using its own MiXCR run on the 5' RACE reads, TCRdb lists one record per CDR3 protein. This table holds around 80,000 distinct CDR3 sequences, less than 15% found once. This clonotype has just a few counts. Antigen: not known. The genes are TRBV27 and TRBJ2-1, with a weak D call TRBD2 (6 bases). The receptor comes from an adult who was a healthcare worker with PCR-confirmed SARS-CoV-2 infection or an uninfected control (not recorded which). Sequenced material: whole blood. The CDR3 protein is CASSLSGGVLLNEQFF. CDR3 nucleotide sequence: TGTGCCAGCAGTTTATCGGGGGGAGTATTATTAAATGAGCAGTTCTTC.